These 10 T cell receptor beta chains were sequenced from one sample in a study of shared clonotypes between healthy human individuals. Measured with immunoSEQ multiplex PCR; TCRdb has only the in-frame clones, and not every one. In the table there are around 650,000 clones, around 96% of which are singletons. The naive CD8 fraction comprised CD45RO-negative cells positively selected for CCR7 and excluded terminally differentiated effector memory CD45RA+ cells. Specimen: naive CD8+ T cells sorted from blood. Receptors were obtained from a woman aged 30 to 39 in good health.

The chain has TRBV13 and TRBJ2-6, with a possible D match to TRBD2 (5 bases). There are 17 residues in the CDR3. The V end lost 3 bases, the J end lost 0 bases, and 12 bases lay between the germline ends. Germline V CDR1 and CDR2: PRHDT, FYEKMQ (reference sequence). The CDR3 DNA reads TGTGCCAGCAGCTTCTTAGTAGGGAGCTCTGGGGCCAACGTCCTGACTTTC. Amino acid sequence: CASSFLVGSSGANVLTF. The full variable domain, its missing parts supplied by reference TRBV13 and TRBJ2-6, is AAGVIQSPRHLIKEKRETATLKCYPIPRHDTVYWYQQGPGQDPQFLISFYEKMQSDKGSIPDRFSAQQFSDYHSELNMSSLELGDSALYFCASSFLVGSSGANVLTFGAGSRLTVL.

This chain uses TRBV7-3 with TRBJ2-7; D is perhaps TRBD1 (6 bases). Germline V gene sequence: CDR1 SGHTA, CDR2 FQGTGA. The CDR3 loop spans 16 amino acids. V was clipped by 3 bases and J by 6 bases, with 21 bases between them. DNA for the CDR3: TGTGCCAGCAGCTTGGGCAGGGGCCACCACCCGCTCGAGCAGTACTTC. This encodes CASSLGRGHHPLEQYF.

This chain joins TRBV7-9 and TRBJ1-2; TRBD1 aligns across 7 bases. This CDR3 spans 15 amino acids. V shed 5 bases and J 4 bases; nucleotides not matched to a gene: 10. Germline CDR1 reads SEHNR; CDR2 reads FQNEAQ (reference sequence). The CDR3 spells CASSPRTGSSYGYTF. CDR3 coding DNA: TGTGCCAGCAGCCCTAGGACAGGATCGAGCTATGGCTACACCTTC.

This rearrangement joins TRBV19 to TRBJ2-7; D is uncertain. V was clipped by 5 bases and J by 3 bases, with 11 bases between them. Germline-derived CDR1 and CDR2 are LNHDA and SQIVND (reference sequence). CDR3 size: 13 residues. CDR3 sequence: CASSSRLDYEQYF. For the CDR3, the DNA is TGTGCCAGTAGTTCGAGACTTGACTACGAGCAGTACTTC.

This chain connects TRBV7-8 to TRBJ1-2, with D unclear. The V and J ends lost 5 bases and 3 bases respectively, with 19 bases between them. Germline loops: CDR1 SGHVS, CDR2 FQNEAQ. This CDR3 has 16 residues. Here the CDR3 reads CASSPINSVLDYGYTF. The DNA for the CDR3 is TGTGCCAGCAGCCCAATAAACTCGGTCCTTGACTATGGCTACACCTTC.

The rearrangement joins TRBV7-9 to TRBJ2-6, with TRBD2 identical over 7 bases. The junction had 4 bases not matched to a gene; V was cut back by 1 base and J by 4 bases. Germline V gene data show CDR1 as SEHNR and CDR2 as FQNEAQ (reference sequence). This CDR3 is built from 16 residues. In nucleotides, the CDR3 is TGTGCCAGCAGCTTAGGGGAGGGGATGGGGGCCAACGTCCTGACTTTC. It yields the protein CASSLGEGMGANVLTF.

The chain couples TRBV6-7 to TRBJ2-7; D uncertain. TRBV6-7 is an ORF, with its function uncertain. The V and J ends lost 0 bases and 4 bases respectively, with 13 bases between them. CDR3 length equals 15 residues. CDR3 loop: CASSYSSRFTYEQYF. In DNA form, the CDR3 reads TGTGCCAGCAGTTACTCGAGCAGATTTACGTACGAGCAGTACTTC.

The V gene is TRBV10-1, the J gene TRBJ2-1; a weak D match, TRBD2 (6 bases). The CDR3 length is 14 residues. Trimming removed 0 bases from V and 5 bases from J, with 8 bases in between. In germline, CDR1 is WNHNN, CDR2 SYGVQD (reference sequence). The CDR3, as DNA: TGCGCCAGCAGTGAGTCTAGCGGCAACAATGAGCAGTTCTTC. This encodes CASSESSGNNEQFF.

This chain joins TRBV9 and TRBJ2-4, with D perhaps given as TRBD1 or TRBD2 (6 bases each). Trimming removed 0 bases at V and 6 bases at J, with 16 bases between. CDR3 length: 16 residues. CDR1 is SGDLS, CDR2 YYNGEE, per germline. CDR3 coding DNA: TGTGCCAGCAGCGTAGGTAGGGGAGGACAGATAAACATTCAGTACTTC. Its protein product is CASSVGRGGQINIQYF.

This clone was detected only once. J is TRBJ2-1 and V is TRBV10-3; 10 bases are a match to TRBD2. The CDR3 is 16 amino acids. V gave up 3 bases and J gave up 6 bases; unmatched junction bases: 8. Germline values: CDR1 ENHRY, CDR2 SYGVKD. The CDR3 DNA follows: TGTGCCATCAGTGAAGGTAGTACTAGCGGGATCAATGAGCAGTTCTTC. It codes for CAISEGSTSGINEQFF.